This T cell receptor (beta chain) was recovered during a study of human T cells and chemical hapten exposure. Study-wide results and caveats: Expanded TCRs were compared with controls, and the expanded TCRs formed significantly more large CDR3 similarity clusters. Sensitization with DPC brought no change to TCRs above 1 in 1000 in frequency.

About this clonotype itself: Its matching antigen is unknown.

Indicated time point: patch test 2, 6 weeks after DPC sensitization. The treatment is: therapeutic diphenylcyclopropenone sensitization with weekly scalp DPC. It was from unfractionated whole blood that total RNA was extracted. The CDR3 is 15 residues long. With 4 bases clipped from V and 0 bases from J, the junction kept 4 bases outside the gene matches. Germline V CDR1 and CDR2: SGHDT, YYEEEE. TCRdb re-called the RACE reads with MiXCR, one entry per CDR3 protein. The table includes tens of thousands of distinct CDR3 sequences, about 11% detected once. The V gene is TRBV5-6, the J gene TRBJ2-1; 7 positions match TRBD1. The sequence was obtained from a man in his forties with alopecia areata. Some clones in this sample may be carry-over from other donors' samples. The sequencing here drew on whole blood, taken in connection with sensitization to the hapten diphenylcyclopropenone (DPC). CDR3 loop: CASSDGTASYNEQFF. The CDR3 coding sequence is TGTGCCAGCAGCGACGGGACAGCCTCCTACAATGAGCAGTTCTTC.